Each of the 3 T cell receptor beta chains below was sequenced from the same sample in a study of blood T cell repertoires in COVID-19. Assay: immunoSEQ multiplex PCR; the TCRdb copy retains only in-frame clones and omits some. The repertoire includes tens of thousands of clones, about 91% of them detected once, and 4% to 5% sits in the top ten. Specimen: peripheral blood. These TCRs come from a woman aged 45-60 years with active COVID-19.

This chain uses TRBV20-1 with TRBJ2-3; 7 bases fit TRBD2. Germline V gives CDR1 DFQATT, CDR2 SNEGSKA (reference sequence). V was pared by 3 bases and J by 6 bases, with 12 bases of the junction left unmatched. This CDR3 has 15 amino acids. In DNA form, the CDR3 reads TGCAGTGCTAGTGGGGTAAGCGGGATGGTGGATACGCAGTATTTT. Translation: CSASGVSGMVDTQYF.

The rearrangement uses TRBV3-1 (or the pseudogene TRBV3-2) and TRBJ1-2, with a tentative D call TRBD1 (6 bases). This CDR3 region has 14 residues. The V and J ends lost 3 bases and 8 bases respectively, with 16 bases between them. Germline V gene sequence: CDR1 LGHDT, CDR2 YNNKEL (reference sequence). The CDR3 here is CASSQTSTGRGYTF. Written as DNA, the CDR3 is TGTGCCAGCAGCCAGACTTCGACAGGTCGGGGCTACACCTTC.

The chain joins TRBV14 to TRBJ2-7, with D possibly TRBD2 on 7 matching bases. The germline V and J ends were trimmed by 0 bases and 3 bases, with 21 bases remaining between them. CDR3 length equals 18 residues. Per germline, CDR1 SGHDN and CDR2 FVKESK. This CDR3 is CASSQDLGLGGGRYEQYF. CDR3 bases: TGTGCCAGCAGCCAAGATCTCGGTCTTGGCGGGGGCCGCTACGAGCAGTACTTC. Variable domain in full (rest from reference TRBV14 and TRBJ2-7): EAGVTQFPSHSVIEKGQTVTLRCDPISGHDNLYWYRRVMGKEIKFLLHFVKESKQDESGMPNNRFLAERTGGTYSTLKVQPAELEDSGVYFCASSQDLGLGGGRYEQYFGPGTRLTVT.